This TCR beta chain emerged from a study of technical replicates of blood from several donors. With 6 bases clipped from V and 4 bases from J, the junction kept 6 bases outside the gene matches. There are 15 residues in the CDR3. Germline V gives CDR1 SGHAT, CDR2 FQNNGV. Clones were read by immunoSEQ multiplex PCR, and TCRdb kept only the in-frame ones, dropping some. The table records approximately 75,000 clones, more than 80% of them present only once. The clonotype originates from a human donor in good health. Some clones in this sample may be carry-over from other donors' samples. The sample consisted of PBMCs. V usage is TRBV11-2 and J usage is TRBJ2-5; 12 bases are shared with TRBD1. CDR3 amino acids: CASRNRDRGPETQYF. DNA for the CDR3: TGTGCCAGCAGAAACCGGGACAGGGGGCCAGAGACCCAGTACTTC. Together with reference TRBV11-2 and TRBJ2-5, the CDR3 gives the full variable domain: EAGVAQSPRYKIIEKRQSVAFWCNPISGHATLYWYQQILGQGPKLLIQFQNNGVVDDSQLPKDRFSAERLKGVDSTLKIQPAKLEDSAVYLCASRNRDRGPETQYFGPGTRLLVL.